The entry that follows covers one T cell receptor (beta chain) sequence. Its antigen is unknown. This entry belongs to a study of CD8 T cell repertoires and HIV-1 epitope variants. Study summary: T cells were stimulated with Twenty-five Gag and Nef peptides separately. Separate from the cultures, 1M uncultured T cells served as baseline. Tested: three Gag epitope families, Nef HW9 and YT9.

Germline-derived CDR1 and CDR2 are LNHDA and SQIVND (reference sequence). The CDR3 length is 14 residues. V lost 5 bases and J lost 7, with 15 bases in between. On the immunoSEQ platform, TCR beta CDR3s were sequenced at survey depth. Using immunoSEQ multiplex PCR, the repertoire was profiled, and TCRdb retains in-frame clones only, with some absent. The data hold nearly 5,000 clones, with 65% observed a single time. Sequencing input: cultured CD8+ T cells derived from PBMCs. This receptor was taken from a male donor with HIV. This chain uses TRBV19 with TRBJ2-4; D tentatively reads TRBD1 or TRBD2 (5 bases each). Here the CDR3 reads CASSSGTPENIQYF. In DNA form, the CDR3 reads TGTGCCAGTAGTTCCGGGACCCCCGAGAACATTCAGTACTTC.